The source of this TCR beta chain is a study of regulatory T cells in long-lasting Graves disease. Study findings and constraints: The sample size was small, and this may have reduced accuracy.

Libraries of TCR beta came from iRepertoire HTBI primers plus Arm-PCR of CDR3 regions. MiXCR was run by TCRdb on the multiplex PCR reads, yielding one entry per CDR3 protein. The sample contains roughly 400,000 distinct CDR3 sequences, about 15% of which appear only once. Time point indicated: newly diagnosed GD, antithyroid drugs for less than 3 months. RNA extracted from PBMCs served as the sequencing template. The CDR3 contains 14 residues. Germline V lookup: CDR1 MNHEY, CDR2 SVGEGT. V lost 5 bases and J lost 1; bases outside the gene matches: 5. This clonotype was observed at least ten times. Its antigen is still unknown. The same data also contributed to another study, on T cells in Graves' hyperthyroidism and ophthalmopathy. That publication notes: The TCR CDR3 first-round RT-PCR relied on the HTBI primer set.

The gene calls are TRBV6-2 or TRBV6-3 and TRBJ2-7; TRBD1 matches at 7 bases. The TCR sequence derives from a young woman with Graves disease. The starting material was peripheral blood mononuclear cells (PBMCs), obtained at new diagnosis, from a patient treated with antithyroid drugs. CDR3 in DNA: TGTGCCAGCAGTCAAAGGGACAGTTCCTACGAGCAGTACTTC. Its translation: CASSQRDSSYEQYF.